The entry below describes one TCR beta chain. The CDR3 is 15 residues long. CDR1 and CDR2 from the germline V gene are MNHEY and SVGAGI. The V segment lost 8 bases and the J segment 8 bases; nucleotides outside the gene matches: 9. This table comes from immunoSEQ multiplex PCR, and its TCRdb copy is limited to in-frame clones, with some not included. This table has about 98,000 clones, approximately 78% appearing once. This specimen belongs to a study of control samples from healthy donors and cancer patients. The receptor comes from a man aged 55 to 70 in good health. Sequencing was performed on blood. The chain joins TRBV6-5 to TRBJ2-1, with 13 bases lining up with TRBD2. The CDR3 spells CASSAGTSGIYEQFF. The CDR3 coding sequence is TGTGCCAGCTCCGCCGGGACTAGCGGGATCTATGAGCAGTTCTTC.